A single sample is the source of the 27 T cell receptor beta chains below, sequenced in a study of blood T cell repertoires in COVID-19. Generated by immunoSEQ multiplex PCR, the TCRdb table keeps only in-frame clones and is missing some. There are about 160,000 clones in the sample; roughly 90% occur only once, and approximately 7% lies in the top ten. The source material was PBMCs or T cells enriched from blood (not recorded which). The receptor source for this set is a woman aged 45-65 years who had recovered from COVID-19.

The V gene is TRBV18, the J gene TRBJ1-1; D is ambiguous. This CDR3 contains 14 residues. V was pared by 2 bases and J by 0 bases, with 7 bases between. Germline CDR1 KGHSH, CDR2 LQKENI. The CDR3 loop reads CASSPDNLNTEAFF. CDR3 nucleotides: TGTGCCAGCTCACCAGACAACTTGAACACTGAAGCTTTCTTT.

The V call is TRBV6-2 or TRBV6-3, the J call TRBJ1-1, with D uncertain. V dropped 4 bases and J dropped 2 bases, with 17 bases sitting between them. The CDR3 is 16 amino acids. Germline V gene sequence: CDR1 MNHEY, CDR2 SVGEGT. CDR3 region: CASSWAPATFNTEAFF. The DNA of the CDR3 is TGTGCCAGCAGTTGGGCACCCGCTACCTTTAACACTGAAGCTTTCTTT.

The chain combines TRBV19 with TRBJ2-2; D possibly corresponds to TRBD1 (6 bases). Germline V gene data show CDR1 as LNHDA and CDR2 as SQIVND (reference sequence). Between the trimmed V and J ends, which lost 5 bases and 5 bases, there was a span of 12 bases. The CDR3 covers 14 residues. CDR3 nucleotides: TGTGCCAGTAGTGTAACAGGGAGTACCGGGGAGCTGTTTTTT. Encoded protein: CASSVTGSTGELFF.

The genes are TRBV6-5 and TRBJ1-5; D is ambiguous. There are 14 residues in the CDR3. V was pared by 8 bases and J by 0 bases, with 11 bases between. Germline assignment: CDR1 MNHEY and CDR2 SVGAGI. DNA for the CDR3: TGTGCCAGCGGGAGAGGCCTTAGCAATCAGCCCCAGCATTTT. Translation: CASGRGLSNQPQHF.

The chain couples TRBV2 to TRBJ1-5; tentative D call: TRBD1 (5 bases). Trimming took off 6 bases at V and 1 base at J, with 10 bases between the two ends. Looked up from germline, CDR1 is SNHLY and CDR2 is FYNNEI. CDR3 length equals 14 residues. The CDR3 reads CASSGTLSNQPQHF. CDR3 DNA: TGTGCCAGCAGCGGGACTCTAAGCAATCAGCCCCAGCATTTT.

The chain combines TRBV3-1 (or the pseudogene TRBV3-2) with TRBJ1-3; tentatively, D is TRBD1 (5 bases). V lost 5 bases and J 5 bases, leaving 19 bases between the germline ends. Germline V lookup: CDR1 LGHDT, CDR2 YNNKEL (reference sequence). The CDR3 length is 16 residues. In DNA form, the CDR3 reads TGTGCCAGCAGCAAGACGGACGGACAAAACCGAAACACCATATATTTT. Its protein is CASSKTDGQNRNTIYF.

V is TRBV6-6 and J is TRBJ1-3; TRBD1 matches 8 bases. The CDR3 contains 15 residues. The germline V gene encodes CDR1 MNHNY and CDR2 SVGAGI (reference sequence). V dropped 6 bases and J dropped 2; count of bases not matched to a gene: 6. CDR3 amino acids: CASSSGGTAGNTIYF. CDR3 nucleotides: TGTGCCAGCAGCTCAGGGGGCACAGCTGGAAACACCATATATTTT.

The gene calls are TRBV5-4 and TRBJ1-4; the match to TRBD1 covers 7 bases. CDR3 length equals 14 residues. J lost 4 bases, V lost 4 bases, and 4 bases had no gene match. Germline V lookup: CDR1 SGHNT, CDR2 YYREEE (reference sequence). The CDR3 DNA reads as TGTGCCAGCAGCATACAGGGGCGTAATGAAAAACTGTTTTTT. Residues: CASSIQGRNEKLFF.

The V gene is TRBV30, the J gene TRBJ2-7, with 8 bases aligning to TRBD2. This CDR3 has 15 amino acids. The V gene end was trimmed by 8 bases and the J gene end by 0 bases; junction bases not matched to a gene: 12. CDR1 and CDR2 from the germline V gene are GTSNPN and SVGIG (reference sequence). CDR3 nucleotide sequence: TGTGCCGCTGACCCCATAGCGGGGCTCTCCTACGAGCAGTACTTC. This gives the protein CAADPIAGLSYEQYF.

This clone has only a few counts. The CDR3 is CASAEYGQGSGLTEAFF. The CDR3 DNA sequence: TGTGCCAGCGCCGAATACGGACAGGGTTCGGGTCTGACTGAAGCTTTCTTT. The gene calls are TRBV27 and TRBJ1-1, with 8 positions matching TRBD1. Germline assignment: CDR1 MNHEY and CDR2 SMNVEV (reference sequence). The CDR3 loop spans 17 amino acids. Germline trimming cut 8 bases from V and 5 bases from J; bases unmatched to any gene: 19.

V gene TRBV7-2 combines with J gene TRBJ2-5, with unresolved D. From germline, CDR1 is SGHTA and CDR2 FQGNSA. This CDR3 spans 15 amino acids. The ends were cut back, 4 bases at V and 5 bases at J, with 17 bases in the middle. The CDR3 spells CASSSNGVPPETQYF. The CDR3 DNA reads as TGTGCCAGCAGCTCGAATGGAGTCCCCCCGGAGACCCAGTACTTC.

The gene calls are TRBV5-4 and TRBJ2-3; 8 nucleotides agree with TRBD2. Trimming took 0 bases from V and 3 from J; bases not matched to a gene: 6. Germline assignment: CDR1 SGHNT and CDR2 YYREEE (reference sequence). The CDR3 runs to 16 residues. The CDR3 DNA is TGTGCCAGCAGCTTGGGGCATACGGGGGGGACAGATACGCAGTATTTT. Its protein is CASSLGHTGGTDTQYF.

This clone was recorded once. The rearrangement joins TRBV11-2 to TRBJ2-7; 8 positions match TRBD2. The trim removed 3 bases at V and 2 bases at J, leaving 6 bases unmatched. CDR1 is SGHAT, CDR2 FQNNGV, per germline. CDR3 size: 15 residues. The CDR3 is CASSFAGGQTYEQYF. In DNA, the CDR3 is TGTGCCAGCAGCTTCGCGGGAGGACAAACCTACGAGCAGTACTTC.

The V and J genes are TRBV5-1 and TRBJ1-6; the D is unclear. CDR3 size: 15 residues. Between the trimmed V and J ends, which lost 0 bases and 7 bases, there was a span of 11 bases. Germline-derived CDR1 and CDR2 are SGHRS and YFSETQ. For the CDR3, the DNA is TGCGCCAGCAGCTTGGTATCCGGGAGCAATTCACCCCTCCACTTT. It specifies CASSLVSGSNSPLHF.

The chain uses TRBV7-2 and TRBJ1-5, with a weak D call TRBD1 (6 bases). The CDR3 runs to 13 residues. V lost 5 bases and J 4 bases, leaving 9 bases between the germline ends. CDR1 is SGHTA, CDR2 FQGNSA, per germline. The CDR3 spells CASSIQGNQPQHF. The CDR3 DNA reads as TGTGCCAGCAGCATACAGGGAAATCAGCCCCAGCATTTT. Supplemented by reference TRBV7-2 and TRBJ1-5, the full variable domain reads GAGVSQSPSNKVTEKGKDVELRCDPISGHTALYWYRQSLGQGLEFLIYFQGNSAPDKSGLPSDRFSAERTGGSVSTLTIQRTQQEDSAVYLCASSIQGNQPQHFGDGTRLSIL.

The V call is TRBV6-5, the J call TRBJ2-1; D unresolved. Germline V lookup: CDR1 MNHEY, CDR2 SVGAGI. The V gene lost 8 bases and the J gene lost 7 bases, with 6 bases spanning the gap. The CDR3 runs to 10 residues. The CDR3 nucleotides read TGTGCCAGCGGGCTGAATGAGCAGTTCTTC. This encodes CASGLNEQFF.

The chain carries TRBV7-3 and TRBJ1-2; D is perhaps TRBD1 (6 bases). The CDR3 runs 14 residues. The ends were cut back, 2 bases at V and 5 bases at J, with 12 bases in the middle. Germline CDR1 SGHTA, CDR2 FQGTGA. The CDR3 bases are TGTGCCAGCAGCTTAGCAGGGGCTGGGTATGGCTACACCTTC. It yields the protein CASSLAGAGYGYTF. Together with reference TRBV7-3 and TRBJ1-2, the CDR3 gives the full variable domain: GAGVSQTPSNKVTEKGKYVELRCDPISGHTALYWYRQSLGQGPEFLIYFQGTGAADDSGLPNDRFFAVRPEGSVSTLKIQRTERGDSAVYLCASSLAGAGYGYTFGSGTRLTVV.

The chain recombines TRBV5-1 with TRBJ2-5; TRBD1 aligns across 9 bases. J lost 4 bases, V lost 3 bases, and 4 bases had no gene match. The CDR3 consists of 14 residues. Germline V lookup: CDR1 SGHRS, CDR2 YFSETQ. CDR3 DNA sequence: TGCGCCAGCAGCTCAGCGACAGGGGGAGAGACCCAGTACTTC. Translated, it gives CASSSATGGETQYF.

The chain carries TRBV5-4 and TRBJ1-6; 8 bases map to TRBD1. V shed 2 bases, J shed 6 bases, and the junction held 4 bases outside the gene matches. Per germline, CDR1 SGHNT and CDR2 YYREEE (reference sequence). This CDR3 region has 15 residues. The CDR3 region is CASSFRTGSNSPLHF. Here the CDR3 DNA reads TGTGCCAGCAGCTTTAGGACAGGGAGTAATTCACCCCTCCACTTT.

The gene calls are TRBV7-2 and TRBJ1-2; D may be TRBD1 (6 bases). Germline V CDR1 and CDR2: SGHTA, FQGNSA. The CDR3 contains 16 residues. Deletions cut 8 bases from V and 0 bases from J, with 19 bases between. The CDR3 DNA is TGTGCCAGCCTTCTTCTCTCGGGGACAACTAACTATGGCTACACCTTC. This sequence encodes CASLLLSGTTNYGYTF.

This clone was found once. The chain employs TRBV30 and TRBJ1-1; D remains ambiguous. This CDR3 has 13 residues. CDR1 is GTSNPN and CDR2 is SVGIG in the germline V gene (reference sequence). V was pared by 3 bases and J by 1 base, with 9 bases between. CDR3 nucleotide sequence: TGTGCCTGGAGCGCGCATTCGAACACTGAAGCTTTCTTT. Translation: CAWSAHSNTEAFF.

The V call is TRBV27, the J call TRBJ2-3; D perhaps matches TRBD2 (6 bases). Germline V gene lookup returns CDR1 MNHEY and CDR2 SMNVEV (reference sequence). The CDR3 extends over 12 amino acids. Trimming removed 2 bases from V and 11 bases from J, with 11 bases in between. DNA of the CDR3: TGTGCCAGCAGTTTAGGAGGGTATAAGCAGTATTTT. Translated: CASSLGGYKQYF.

V and J are TRBV30 and TRBJ1-6; TRBD1 agrees at 10 bases. Germline V gives CDR1 GTSNPN, CDR2 SVGIG (reference sequence). CDR3 length equals 15 residues. After removal of 3 bases from V and 6 bases from J, the junction contained 5 bases not matched to a gene. CDR3 amino acids: CAWSPGQGPNSPLHF. The CDR3 bases are TGTGCCTGGAGCCCGGGACAGGGGCCTAATTCACCCCTCCACTTT.

This rearrangement joins TRBV4-2 to TRBJ2-2; D call uncertain. CDR3 size: 15 residues. Looked up from germline, CDR1 is LGHNA and CDR2 is YNFKEQ. V was trimmed by 4 bases and J by 0 bases, leaving 9 bases between them. The CDR3 sequence: CASSPPSANTGELFF. In DNA, the CDR3 is TGTGCCAGCAGCCCACCTAGTGCGAACACCGGGGAGCTGTTTTTT.

The DNA of the CDR3 is TGTGCCAGCAGCCCTCGAGCGGGTACAGATACGCAGTATTTT. Translation: CASSPRAGTDTQYF. The V gene is TRBV11-3, the J gene TRBJ2-3, with D perhaps matching TRBD2 (6 bases). This CDR3 is built from 14 residues. The germline V gene encodes CDR1 SGHNT and CDR2 YENEEA. V was clipped by 5 bases and J by 3 bases, with 12 bases between them.

This clone is a singleton in its sample. The genes are TRBV6-2 or TRBV6-3 and TRBJ2-5; D call uncertain. CDR3 size: 14 residues. Germline V gives CDR1 MNHEY, CDR2 SVGEGT. Between the trimmed V and J ends, which lost 4 bases and 1 base, there was a span of 10 bases. CDR3 bases: TGTGCCAGCAGTTCCTTGAGCCGCCAAGAGACCCAGTACTTC. This codes for CASSSLSRQETQYF.

This clone was counted only a few times. The chain is built from TRBV5-1 and TRBJ1-1; no firm D call. Germline CDR1 SGHRS, CDR2 YFSETQ. The length of the CDR3 is 15 residues. V was shortened by 0 bases and J by 4 bases, with 13 bases between the two germline ends. DNA for the CDR3: TGCGCCAGCAGCTTGGCCGGGGAGCGCATCACTGAAGCTTTCTTT. Amino acid sequence: CASSLAGERITEAFF.